A single sample gave rise to the 13 T cell receptor beta chains below, sequenced in a study of blood T cell repertoires in COVID-19. Measured with immunoSEQ multiplex PCR; TCRdb has only the in-frame clones, and not every one. Of 50,000 to 65,000 clones listed, 80% to 90% are singletons. Specimen: peripheral blood. Receptors were obtained from a man aged 35-49 years with acute or convalescent COVID-19.

This clone showed up just once. The chain has TRBV29-1 and TRBJ1-3; TRBD1 is a possible D gene (5 bases). Between the trimmed V and J ends, which lost 0 bases and 1 base, there was a span of 7 bases. The CDR3 is made up of 14 amino acids. Germline V lookup: CDR1 SQVTM, CDR2 ANQGSEA. CDR3 sequence (DNA): TGCAGCGTTGAAGAACCAGGGTCTGGAAACACCATATATTTT. It yields the protein CSVEEPGSGNTIYF.

Only a few counts were recorded for this clone. The V gene is TRBV7-3, the J gene TRBJ1-2, with D maybe TRBD1 (6 bases). The CDR3 totals 13 residues. Germline CDR1 reads SGHTA; CDR2 reads FQGTGA. Deletions cut 5 bases from V and 2 bases from J, with 9 bases between. The CDR3 DNA reads TGTGCCAGCAGCCCTGGACAGAACTATGGCTACACCTTC. Amino acids: CASSPGQNYGYTF. The whole variable domain, remainder taken from reference TRBV7-3 and TRBJ1-2, is GAGVSQTPSNKVTEKGKYVELRCDPISGHTALYWYRQSLGQGPEFLIYFQGTGAADDSGLPNDRFFAVRPEGSVSTLKIQRTERGDSAVYLCASSPGQNYGYTFGSGTRLTVV.

This clone has only a few counts. This chain joins TRBV5-1 and TRBJ2-1; 11 bases align to TRBD2. V lost 1 base to trimming and J lost 8 bases; unmatched junction nucleotides: 11. CDR1 and CDR2 (germline): SGHRS, YFSETQ. The length of the CDR3 is 17 residues. The CDR3 nucleotides are TGCGCCAGCAGCTTGCCTCGACTAGCGGGGTCGTTCGATGAGCAGTTCTTC. Translating it yields CASSLPRLAGSFDEQFF. The variable domain in full, with the rest retrieved from reference TRBV5-1 and TRBJ2-1, is KAGVTQTPRYLIKTRGQQVTLSCSPISGHRSVSWYQQTPGQGLQFLFEYFSETQRNKGNFPGRFSGRQFSNSRSEMNVSTLELGDSALYLCASSLPRLAGSFDEQFFGPGTRLTVL.

The rearrangement links TRBV30 to TRBJ2-7, with D hard to call. Germline values: CDR1 GTSNPN, CDR2 SVGIG (reference sequence). Trimming stripped 3 bases from V and 5 bases from J, with 11 bases between. This CDR3 has 12 residues. The DNA of the CDR3 is TGTGCCTGGAGCCACTACCCCAACGAGCAGTACTTC. Translated, it gives CAWSHYPNEQYF.

The rearrangement links TRBV2 to TRBJ1-5; a weak D match, TRBD1 (5 bases). The V gene lost 5 bases and the J gene lost 1 base, with 12 bases spanning the gap. The CDR3 totals 15 residues. CDR1 and CDR2 from the germline V gene are SNHLY and FYNNEI. The CDR3 reads CASSLFWGSNQPQHF. CDR3 sequence (DNA): TGTGCCAGCAGTTTATTTTGGGGCAGCAATCAGCCCCAGCATTTT.

The V call is TRBV11-3, the J call TRBJ2-7; 14 bases agree with TRBD2. Per germline, CDR1 SGHNT and CDR2 YENEEA. Trimming removed 2 bases from V and 3 bases from J; junction bases left unmatched: 6. The CDR3 has 17 residues. The CDR3 here is CASSLMGTSGGYYEQYF. CDR3 DNA sequence: TGTGCCAGCAGCTTAATGGGGACTAGCGGGGGTTACTACGAGCAGTACTTC.

This chain links TRBV3-1 (or the pseudogene TRBV3-2) with TRBJ1-6; 7 bases agree with TRBD1. Trimming took 2 bases from V and 18 from J; bases not matched to a gene: 7. This CDR3 comprises 12 residues. The germline gives CDR1 LGHDT, CDR2 YNNKEL (reference sequence). In nucleotides, the CDR3 is TGTGCCAGCAGCCAAAGGACAGGCCAACGCCACTTT. This codes for CASSQRTGQRHF.

J is TRBJ1-1 and V is TRBV28; possibly TRBD1 for D (5 bases). The V gene's germline CDR1 is MDHEN and CDR2 SYDVKM. V was pared by 5 bases and J by 11 bases, with 30 bases between. This CDR3 spans 17 amino acids. The chain's CDR3 is CASSRPYLGTSTALAFF. In nucleotides, the CDR3 is TGTGCCAGCAGTCGGCCTTACTTAGGGACTTCGACGGCTTTGGCTTTCTTT.

V usage is TRBV12-3 or TRBV12-4 and J usage is TRBJ1-4; unclear D gene. CDR3 length: 12 residues. The germline V and J ends were trimmed by 1 base and 7 bases, with 4 bases remaining between them. CDR3 loop: CASSLDSEKLFF. In DNA, the CDR3 is TGTGCCAGCAGTTTAGACAGTGAAAAACTGTTTTTT.

With regard to this clone: Germline and junction disagree at one end, which may indicate a read error. The J gene is TRBJ2-3, the V gene TRBV7-3; the match to TRBD1 covers 10 bases. Germline V CDR1 and CDR2: SGHTA, FQGTGA. This CDR3 is built from 12 residues. CDR3 coding DNA: TGTGCCAGCAGCTTCGGACAGGGGGTCCCTTCTTTT. Its protein is CASSFGQGVPSF.

Only one count was recorded for this clone. J is TRBJ1-4 and V is TRBV19; D gene uncertain. This CDR3 contains 14 residues. The germline CDR1 and CDR2 sequences are LNHDA and SQIVND (reference sequence). The V gene lost 6 bases and the J gene lost 0 bases, with 8 bases spanning the gap. CDR3 region: CASSATATNEKLFF. As DNA, the CDR3 is TGTGCCAGTAGCGCGACTGCAACTAATGAAAAACTGTTTTTT.

This chain connects TRBV6-5 to TRBJ1-5; unclear D gene. With 8 bases removed from V and 8 bases from J, the gap between germline ends came to 13 bases. The germline V gene has CDR1 MNHEY and CDR2 SVGAGI. The CDR3 spans 12 residues. This CDR3 is CASWRGNEPQHF. DNA of the CDR3: TGTGCCAGCTGGCGGGGTAATGAGCCCCAGCATTTT.

J is TRBJ2-2 and V is TRBV30; D not certain. Trimming stripped 2 bases from V and 5 bases from J, with 12 bases between. The germline V gene encodes CDR1 GTSNPN and CDR2 SVGIG (reference sequence). The CDR3 extends over 14 amino acids. For the CDR3, the DNA is TGTGCCTGGAGTTCGCGCCCTCGGACCGGGGAGCTGTTTTTT. Encoded protein: CAWSSRPRTGELFF.